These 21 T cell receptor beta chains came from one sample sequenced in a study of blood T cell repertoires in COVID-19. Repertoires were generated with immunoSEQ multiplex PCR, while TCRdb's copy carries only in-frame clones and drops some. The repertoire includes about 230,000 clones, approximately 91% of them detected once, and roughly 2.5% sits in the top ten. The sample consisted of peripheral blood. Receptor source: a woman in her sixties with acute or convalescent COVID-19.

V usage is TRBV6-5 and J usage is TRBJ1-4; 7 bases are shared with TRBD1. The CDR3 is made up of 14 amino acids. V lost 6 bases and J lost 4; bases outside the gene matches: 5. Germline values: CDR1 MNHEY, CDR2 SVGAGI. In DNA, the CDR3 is TGTGCCAGCAGCAGGGGACAGCTTAATGAAAAACTGTTTTTT. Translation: CASSRGQLNEKLFF.

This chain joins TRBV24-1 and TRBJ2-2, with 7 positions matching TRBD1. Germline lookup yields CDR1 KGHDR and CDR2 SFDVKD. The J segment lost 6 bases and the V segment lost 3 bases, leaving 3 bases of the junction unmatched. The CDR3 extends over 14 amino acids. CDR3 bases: TGTGCCACCAGTGATACAGGGGTCGCCGGGGAGCTGTTTTTT. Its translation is CATSDTGVAGELFF.

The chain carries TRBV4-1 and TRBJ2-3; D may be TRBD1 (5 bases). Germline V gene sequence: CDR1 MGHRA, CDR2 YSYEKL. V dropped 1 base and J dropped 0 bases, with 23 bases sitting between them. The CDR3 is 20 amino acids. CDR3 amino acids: CASSQGPRVSTATSTDTQYF. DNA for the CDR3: TGCGCCAGCAGCCAAGGTCCTCGTGTTTCGACAGCCACTAGCACAGATACGCAGTATTTT.

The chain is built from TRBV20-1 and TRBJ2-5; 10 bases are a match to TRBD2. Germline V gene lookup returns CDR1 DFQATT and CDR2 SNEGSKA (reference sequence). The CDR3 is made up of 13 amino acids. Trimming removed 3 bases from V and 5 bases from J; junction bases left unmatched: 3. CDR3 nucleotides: TGCAGTGCTAGTCTAGCGGGAGTCGAGACCCAGTACTTC. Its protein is CSASLAGVETQYF.

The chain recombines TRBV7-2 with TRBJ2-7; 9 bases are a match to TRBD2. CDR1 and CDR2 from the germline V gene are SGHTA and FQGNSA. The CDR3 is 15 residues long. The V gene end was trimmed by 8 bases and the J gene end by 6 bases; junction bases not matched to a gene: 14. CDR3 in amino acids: CASASLAGASGEQYF. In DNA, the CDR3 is TGTGCCAGCGCTTCTTTAGCGGGAGCTTCCGGCGAGCAGTACTTC.

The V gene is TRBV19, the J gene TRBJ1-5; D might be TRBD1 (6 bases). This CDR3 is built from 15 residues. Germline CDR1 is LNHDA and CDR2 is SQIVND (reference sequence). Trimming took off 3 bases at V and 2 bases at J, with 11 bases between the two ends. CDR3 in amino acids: CASSIRGAGNQPQHF. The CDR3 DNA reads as TGTGCCAGTAGTATTCGGGGGGCGGGCAATCAGCCCCAGCATTTT. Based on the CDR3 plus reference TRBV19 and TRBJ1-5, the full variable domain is DGGITQSPKYLFRKEGQNVTLSCEQNLNHDAMYWYRQDPGQGLRLIYYSQIVNDFQKGDIAEGYSVSREKKESFPLTVTSAQKNPTAFYLCASSIRGAGNQPQHFGDGTRLSIL.

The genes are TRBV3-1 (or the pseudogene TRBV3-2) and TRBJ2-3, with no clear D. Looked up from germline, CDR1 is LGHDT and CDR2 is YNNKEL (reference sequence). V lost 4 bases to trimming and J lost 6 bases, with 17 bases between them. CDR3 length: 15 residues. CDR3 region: CASSLYRTSVDTQYF. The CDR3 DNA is TGTGCCAGCAGCCTGTATCGAACCTCGGTGGATACGCAGTATTTT.

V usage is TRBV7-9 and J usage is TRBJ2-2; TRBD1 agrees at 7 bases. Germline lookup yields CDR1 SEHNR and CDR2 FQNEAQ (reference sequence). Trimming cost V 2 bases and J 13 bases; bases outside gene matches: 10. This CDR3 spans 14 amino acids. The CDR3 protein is CASSLTGQKRGLFF. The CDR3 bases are TGTGCCAGCAGCTTAACGGGACAGAAAAGGGGGCTGTTTTTT.

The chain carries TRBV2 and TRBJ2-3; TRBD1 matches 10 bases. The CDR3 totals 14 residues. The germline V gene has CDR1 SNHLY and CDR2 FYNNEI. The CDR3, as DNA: TGTGCAATCGCCTGGGACAGGGGTACAGATACGCAGTATTTT. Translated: CAIAWDRGTDTQYF. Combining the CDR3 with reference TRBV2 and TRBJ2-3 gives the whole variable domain EPEVTQTPSHQVTQMGQEVILRCVPISNHLYFYWYRQILGQKVEFLVSFYNNEISEKSEIFDDQFSVERPDGSNFTLKIRSTKLEDSAMYFCAIAWDRGTDTQYFGPGTRLTVL.

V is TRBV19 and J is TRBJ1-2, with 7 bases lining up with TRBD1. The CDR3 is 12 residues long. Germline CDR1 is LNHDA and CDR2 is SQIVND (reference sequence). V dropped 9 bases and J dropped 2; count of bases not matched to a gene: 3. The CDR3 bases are TGTGCCAGGAGGGACAGAAACTATGGCTACACCTTC. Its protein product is CARRDRNYGYTF.

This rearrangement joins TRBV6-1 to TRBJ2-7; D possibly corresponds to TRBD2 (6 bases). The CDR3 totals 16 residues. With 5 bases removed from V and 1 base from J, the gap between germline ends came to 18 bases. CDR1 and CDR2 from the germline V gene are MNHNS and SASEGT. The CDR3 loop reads CASSKGPSAGSYEQYF. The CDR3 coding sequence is TGTGCCAGCAGTAAAGGTCCTAGCGCGGGGTCCTACGAGCAGTACTTC.

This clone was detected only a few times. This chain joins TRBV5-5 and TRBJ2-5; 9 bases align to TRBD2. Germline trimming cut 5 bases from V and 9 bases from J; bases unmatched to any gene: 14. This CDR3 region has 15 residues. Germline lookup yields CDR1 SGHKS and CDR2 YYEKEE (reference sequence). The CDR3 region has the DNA TGTGCCAGCAGGCCGGAGGCGGGAGGGTCCGGGGCCCAGTACTTC. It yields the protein CASRPEAGGSGAQYF.

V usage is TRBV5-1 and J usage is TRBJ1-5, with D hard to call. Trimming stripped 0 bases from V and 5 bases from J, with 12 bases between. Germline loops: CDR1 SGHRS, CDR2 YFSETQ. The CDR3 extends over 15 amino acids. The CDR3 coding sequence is TGCGCCAGCAGCTTGGATGCCCAGGCAGATCAGCCCCAGCATTTT. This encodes CASSLDAQADQPQHF.

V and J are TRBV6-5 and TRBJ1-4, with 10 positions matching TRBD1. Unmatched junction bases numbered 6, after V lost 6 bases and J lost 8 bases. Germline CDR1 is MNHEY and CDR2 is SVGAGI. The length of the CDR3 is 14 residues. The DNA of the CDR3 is TGTGCCAGCAGGCCGGGACAGGGGAGGGAAAAACTGTTTTTT. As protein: CASRPGQGREKLFF.

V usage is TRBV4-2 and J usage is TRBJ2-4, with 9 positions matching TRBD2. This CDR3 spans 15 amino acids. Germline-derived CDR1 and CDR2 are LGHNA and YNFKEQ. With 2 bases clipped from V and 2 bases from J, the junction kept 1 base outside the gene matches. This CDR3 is CASSQLAGSKNIQYF. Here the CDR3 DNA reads TGTGCCAGCAGCCAACTAGCGGGGTCCAAAAACATTCAGTACTTC.

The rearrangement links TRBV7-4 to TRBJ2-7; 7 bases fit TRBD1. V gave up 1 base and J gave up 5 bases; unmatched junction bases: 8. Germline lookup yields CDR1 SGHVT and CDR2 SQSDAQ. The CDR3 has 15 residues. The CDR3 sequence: CASSLVRDRVHEQYF. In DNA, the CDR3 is TGTGCCAGCAGCTTAGTTCGAGACAGGGTCCACGAGCAGTACTTC. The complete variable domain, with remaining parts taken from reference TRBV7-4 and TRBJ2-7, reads GAGVSQSPRYKVAKRGRDVALRCDSISGHVTLYWYRQTLGQGSEVLTYSQSDAQRDKSGRPSGRFSAERPERSVSTLKIQRTEQGDSAVYLCASSLVRDRVHEQYFGPGTRLTVT.

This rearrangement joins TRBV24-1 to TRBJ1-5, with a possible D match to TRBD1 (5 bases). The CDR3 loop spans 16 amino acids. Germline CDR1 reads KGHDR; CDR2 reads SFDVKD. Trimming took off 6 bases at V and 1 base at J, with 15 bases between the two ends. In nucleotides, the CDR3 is TGTGCCACCAGTCGAGGGAGGGGATCGAGCAATCAGCCCCAGCATTTT. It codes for CATSRGRGSSNQPQHF.

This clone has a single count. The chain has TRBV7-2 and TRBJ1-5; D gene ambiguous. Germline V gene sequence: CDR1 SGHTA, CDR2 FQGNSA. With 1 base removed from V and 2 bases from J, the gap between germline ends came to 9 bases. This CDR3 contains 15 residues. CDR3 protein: CASSLGGRGNQPQHF. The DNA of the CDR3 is TGTGCCAGCAGCTTAGGCGGGCGGGGCAATCAGCCCCAGCATTTT.

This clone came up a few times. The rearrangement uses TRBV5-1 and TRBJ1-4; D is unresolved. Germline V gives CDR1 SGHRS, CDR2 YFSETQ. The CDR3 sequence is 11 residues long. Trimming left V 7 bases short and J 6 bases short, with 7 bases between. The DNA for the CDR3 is TGCGCCAGCCGCGGAGATGAAAAACTGTTTTTT. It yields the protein CASRGDEKLFF.

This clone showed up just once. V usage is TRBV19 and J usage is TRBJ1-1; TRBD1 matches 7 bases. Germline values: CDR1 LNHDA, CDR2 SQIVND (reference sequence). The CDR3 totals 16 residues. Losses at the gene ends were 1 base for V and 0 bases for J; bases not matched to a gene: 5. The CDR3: CASSIGATGMNTEAFF. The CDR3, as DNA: TGTGCCAGTAGTATAGGGGCGACAGGGATGAACACTGAAGCTTTCTTT. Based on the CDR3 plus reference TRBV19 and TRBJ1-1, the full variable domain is DGGITQSPKYLFRKEGQNVTLSCEQNLNHDAMYWYRQDPGQGLRLIYYSQIVNDFQKGDIAEGYSVSREKKESFPLTVTSAQKNPTAFYLCASSIGATGMNTEAFFGQGTRLTVV.

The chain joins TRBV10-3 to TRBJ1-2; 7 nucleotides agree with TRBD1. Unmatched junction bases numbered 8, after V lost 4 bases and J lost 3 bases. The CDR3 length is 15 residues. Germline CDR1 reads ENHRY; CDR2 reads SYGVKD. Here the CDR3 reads CAISVGPDRDYGYTF. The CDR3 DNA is TGTGCCATCAGTGTTGGGCCCGACAGGGACTATGGCTACACCTTC.